One and the same sample provided the 18 T cell receptor beta chains below, sequenced in a study of early stage breast cancer tumors. Only in-frame clones appear in the TCRdb table, and some are missing; sequencing was by immunoSEQ multiplex PCR. The table includes around 25,000 clones, around 70% detected once. The sample comprised breast tumor tissue. These receptor sequences come from a person in their 60s with breast cancer.

This clone showed up just once. V usage is TRBV30 and J usage is TRBJ1-5; D is ambiguous. The V end lost 3 bases, the J end lost 6 bases, and 12 bases lay between the germline ends. This CDR3 has 13 amino acids. The V gene's germline CDR1 is GTSNPN and CDR2 SVGIG (reference sequence). The CDR3 DNA reads TGTGCCTGGAGCGTTGGGCGGGGTCAGCCCCAGCATTTT. Its translation is CAWSVGRGQPQHF.

This rearrangement joins TRBV28 to TRBJ2-3, with D maybe TRBD2 (6 bases). V lost 3 bases and J lost 2, with 18 bases in between. CDR1 MDHEN and CDR2 SYDVKM come from the germline V gene. The CDR3 has 17 residues. The CDR3, as DNA: TGTGCCAGCAGTTTCCCGCTGCAAAGGGAGGACACAGATACGCAGTATTTT. Translation: CASSFPLQREDTDTQYF.

Only a few counts were recorded for this clone. The rearrangement joins TRBV5-5 to TRBJ2-1, with 8 bases aligning to TRBD2. The V segment lost 2 bases and the J segment 0 bases; nucleotides outside the gene matches: 7. Germline V gene lookup returns CDR1 SGHKS and CDR2 YYEKEE (reference sequence). This CDR3 region has 17 residues. CDR3 DNA sequence: TGTGCCAGCAGCTTAGTCCAGCGGGGGAGCTCCTACAATGAGCAGTTCTTC. This translates into CASSLVQRGSSYNEQFF. Variable domain in full (rest from reference TRBV5-5 and TRBJ2-1): DAGVTQSPTHLIKTRGQQVTLRCSPISGHKSVSWYQQVLGQGPQFIFQYYEKEERGRGNFPDRFSARQFPNYSSELNVNALLLGDSALYLCASSLVQRGSSYNEQFFGPGTRLTVL.

This clone ranks as medium-sized. This chain links TRBV7-2 with TRBJ1-5; TRBD1 is a possible D gene (5 bases). Looked up from germline, CDR1 is SGHTA and CDR2 is FQGNSA. The CDR3 loop spans 15 amino acids. Between the trimmed V and J ends, which lost 3 bases and 3 bases, there was a span of 12 bases. In DNA, the CDR3 is TGTGCCAGCAGCTTCGAGGCAGGGTTCAATCAGCCCCAGCATTTT. Amino acid sequence: CASSFEAGFNQPQHF.

The J gene is TRBJ1-1, the V gene TRBV10-3; 7 bases line up with TRBD1. The germline CDR1 and CDR2 sequences are ENHRY and SYGVKD. The trim removed 10 bases at V and 1 base at J, leaving 6 bases unmatched. The CDR3 totals 13 residues. CDR3 sequence (DNA): TGTGCCACCCGGACAGGAGAGAACACTGAAGCTTTCTTT. Translating gives CATRTGENTEAFF.

V is TRBV11-3 and J is TRBJ1-1, with 8 positions matching TRBD1. V was pared by 8 bases and J by 8 bases, with 4 bases of the junction left unmatched. The CDR3 runs 11 residues. CDR1 and CDR2 (germline): SGHNT, YENEEA. The CDR3 region is CASGQGDEAFF. DNA of the CDR3: TGTGCCAGCGGACAGGGCGACGAAGCTTTCTTT. Variable domain in full (rest from reference TRBV11-3 and TRBJ1-1): EAGVVQSPRYKIIEKKQPVAFWCNPISGHNTLYWYLQNLGQGPELLIRYENEEAVDDSQLPKDRFSAERLKGVDSTLKIQPAELGDSAVYLCASGQGDEAFFGQGTRLTVV.

The rearrangement uses TRBV7-9 and TRBJ1-4; unclear D gene. The germline gives CDR1 SEHNR, CDR2 FQNEAQ (reference sequence). The CDR3 has 13 amino acids. V was trimmed by 2 bases and J by 7 bases, leaving 8 bases between them. The CDR3 here is CASSLWAGEKLFF. Here the CDR3 DNA reads TGTGCCAGCAGCTTATGGGCAGGTGAAAAACTGTTTTTT.

The chain has TRBV10-1 and TRBJ2-2; D may be TRBD2 (5 bases). Germline loops: CDR1 WNHNN, CDR2 SYGVQD (reference sequence). The CDR3 has 16 residues. V dropped 2 bases and J dropped 5 bases, with 15 bases sitting between them. The CDR3 is CASSEETGRKTGELFF. The DNA of the CDR3 is TGCGCCAGCAGTGAGGAAACGGGAAGGAAGACCGGGGAGCTGTTTTTT.

The V and J genes are TRBV27 and TRBJ2-1; possible D gene TRBD1, 6 bases. V lost 6 bases, J lost 9 bases, and 24 bases lay in between. Germline V gene lookup returns CDR1 MNHEY and CDR2 SMNVEV (reference sequence). The CDR3 runs to 16 residues. CDR3 in DNA: TGTGCCAGCAGCCGAATCACCCTTAACAGGGCGGGTGAGCAGTTCTTC. It codes for CASSRITLNRAGEQFF.

In its sample, this clone was seen a few times. The chain is built from TRBV5-6 and TRBJ1-1; D gene unclear. The CDR3 length is 13 residues. Deletions cut 4 bases from V and 0 bases from J, with 7 bases between. Germline lookup yields CDR1 SGHDT and CDR2 YYEEEE. CDR3 sequence reads: CASSHTMNTEAFF. Written as DNA, the CDR3 is TGTGCCAGCAGCCATACAATGAACACTGAAGCTTTCTTT.

The CDR3 DNA is TGCAGCGTCCGGGGACTAGCGGGATCCCAACCCTCCTACAATGAGCAGTTCTTC. It codes for CSVRGLAGSQPSYNEQFF. The V call is TRBV29-1, the J call TRBJ2-1, with 13 bases aligning to TRBD2. There are 18 residues in the CDR3. Germline CDR1 is SQVTM and CDR2 is ANQGSEA. J lost 0 bases, V lost 6 bases, and 11 bases had no gene match.

This clone was seen a few times. The chain joins TRBV9 to TRBJ1-2, with unresolved D. Trimming left V 4 bases short and J 4 bases short, with 20 bases between. Germline lookup yields CDR1 SGDLS and CDR2 YYNGEE. This CDR3 contains 16 residues. The DNA of the CDR3 is TGTGCCAGCAGCCCCCACCAGGTGGGCGGGAGCTATGGCTACACCTTC. This translates into CASSPHQVGGSYGYTF.

This clone was detected only a few times. The chain combines TRBV7-9 with TRBJ2-2, with D perhaps matching TRBD1 (6 bases). The germline V gene encodes CDR1 SEHNR and CDR2 FQNEAQ (reference sequence). With 3 bases removed from V and 6 bases from J, the gap between germline ends came to 17 bases. The CDR3 totals 16 residues. This CDR3 is CASSFVAGVYAGELFF. In DNA, the CDR3 is TGTGCCAGCAGCTTTGTGGCAGGGGTTTATGCCGGGGAGCTGTTTTTT.

The rearrangement links TRBV7-2 to TRBJ2-7; D is possibly TRBD1 (6 bases). The V gene's germline CDR1 is SGHTA and CDR2 FQGNSA. There are 12 residues in the CDR3. Trimming removed 4 bases at V and 5 bases at J, with 9 bases between. The chain's CDR3 is CASSSTGNEQYF. The CDR3 region has the DNA TGTGCCAGCAGCTCGACAGGAAACGAGCAGTACTTC.

The V and J genes are TRBV19 and TRBJ2-5, with 8 bases aligning to TRBD1. Germline values: CDR1 LNHDA, CDR2 SQIVND (reference sequence). With V trimmed by 6 bases and J by 2 bases, 2 bases remained unmatched. The CDR3 runs to 13 residues. The CDR3 sequence: CASRRTGQETQYF. CDR3 in DNA: TGTGCCAGTAGAAGGACAGGGCAAGAGACCCAGTACTTC.

This rearrangement joins TRBV27 to TRBJ2-5, with TRBD2 identical over 14 bases. Germline values: CDR1 MNHEY, CDR2 SMNVEV (reference sequence). V was clipped by 4 bases and J by 5 bases; unmatched bases: 9. The CDR3 spans 17 residues. CDR3 DNA: TGTGCCAGCAGTTCCTATGGGACTAGCGGGAGTGGCGAGACCCAGTACTTC. Its translation is CASSSYGTSGSGETQYF.

This CDR3 is CASSAPGSSFGNTIYF. The CDR3 DNA follows: TGTGCCAGCAGTGCTCCGGGGTCGTCCTTTGGAAACACCATATATTTT. The V and J genes are TRBV25-1 and TRBJ1-3; D is unclear. This CDR3 has 16 residues. Trimming shortened V by 4 bases and J by 3 bases, and 16 bases separated the two germline ends. Germline CDR1 reads MGHDK; CDR2 reads SYGVNS.

The chain recombines TRBV25-1 with TRBJ2-5; no firm D call. The germline CDR1 and CDR2 sequences are MGHDK and SYGVNS. The length of the CDR3 is 13 residues. V shed 5 bases and J shed 7 bases, with 14 bases lying between them. CDR3 DNA sequence: TGTGCCAGCAGTCCTCTAGTTCCTGGGACCCAGTACTTC. This encodes CASSPLVPGTQYF.